Below, 25 T cell receptor beta chains from the same sample are listed, as sequenced in a study of shared clonotypes between healthy human individuals. CD8 cells classed as naive were CD45RO-negative and positively selected for CCR7, excluding terminally differentiated effector memory CD45RA+ cells. Assay: immunoSEQ multiplex PCR; the TCRdb copy retains only in-frame clones and omits some. Seen here are around 2,000,000 clones, approximately 94% observed once, and the top ten hold 1.5% to 2%. Sequencing input: naive CD8+ T cells from PBMCs. The receptors originated from a man aged 18 to 30 in good health. Some clones in this sample may be carry-over from other donors' samples.

The chain is built from TRBV18 and TRBJ2-2; D may be TRBD1 or TRBD2 (5 bases each). Per the germline V gene, CDR1 is KGHSH and CDR2 is LQKENI. The CDR3 extends over 14 amino acids. Trimming removed 4 bases at V and 7 bases at J, with 13 bases between. CDR3 region: CASSLGTGGGELFF. The CDR3 DNA reads as TGTGCCAGCTCACTCGGGACCGGCGGCGGGGAGCTGTTTTTT.

The chain combines TRBV27 with TRBJ1-4; a weak D match, TRBD1 (5 bases). V was trimmed by 4 bases and J by 5 bases, leaving 14 bases between them. Looked up from germline, CDR1 is MNHEY and CDR2 is SMNVEV (reference sequence). The CDR3 is 15 amino acids. This CDR3 is CASSYLGDQNEKLFF. CDR3 nucleotides: TGTGCCAGCAGTTATCTGGGGGATCAGAATGAAAAACTGTTTTTT.

J is TRBJ2-3 and V is TRBV15, with D possibly being TRBD1 (5 bases). CDR3 length equals 17 residues. V was pared by 2 bases and J by 2 bases, with 17 bases between. Germline V gives CDR1 LNHNV, CDR2 YYDKDF (reference sequence). The CDR3 nucleotides read TGTGCCACCAGCAGAAAAGACAGACCCCTTCCCACAGATACGCAGTATTTT. Residues: CATSRKDRPLPTDTQYF.

The CDR3 spells CASSLGVSDQPQHF. For the CDR3, the DNA is TGTGCCAGCAGTTTAGGGGTATCGGATCAGCCCCAGCATTTT. The rearrangement links TRBV2 to TRBJ1-5; D may be TRBD1 (5 bases). The CDR3 runs 14 residues. In germline, CDR1 is SNHLY, CDR2 FYNNEI. V lost 5 bases to trimming and J lost 5 bases, with 13 bases between them.

The chain has TRBV27 and TRBJ2-1; no firm D call. The CDR3 length is 13 residues. V was pared by 7 bases and J by 6 bases, with 13 bases between. CDR1 and CDR2 from the germline V gene are MNHEY and SMNVEV (reference sequence). The CDR3: CASNMGPGNEQFF. The CDR3 DNA reads as TGTGCCAGCAATATGGGCCCCGGCAATGAGCAGTTCTTC.

This clone was seen only once. The rearrangement uses TRBV7-6 and TRBJ2-2; 10 nucleotides agree with TRBD1. Germline values: CDR1 SGHVS, CDR2 FNYEAQ. V lost 6 bases and J lost 7; bases outside the gene matches: 8. This CDR3 has 15 residues. The CDR3 sequence is CASRSRQGASGELFF. The DNA of the CDR3 is TGTGCCAGCAGGTCAAGACAGGGGGCCAGCGGGGAGCTGTTTTTT.

The V gene is TRBV7-2, the J gene TRBJ1-4; D is uncertain. CDR3 length: 14 residues. Germline values: CDR1 SGHTA, CDR2 FQGNSA. V gave up 5 bases and J gave up 4 bases, with 11 bases separating them. CDR3 region: CASSLDLLNEKLFF. CDR3 DNA sequence: TGTGCCAGCAGCCTGGACCTCCTTAATGAAAAACTGTTTTTT.

V and J are TRBV28 and TRBJ1-5; 8 bases match TRBD1. The CDR3 length is 16 residues. Trimming removed 5 bases from V and 4 bases from J; junction bases left unmatched: 10. Germline assignment: CDR1 MDHEN and CDR2 SYDVKM. The CDR3 DNA is TGTGCCAGCAGTACTTCCGACAGGGGATGGAATCAGCCCCAGCATTTT. Amino acid sequence: CASSTSDRGWNQPQHF.

This clone was counted a single time. The chain uses TRBV4-2 and TRBJ2-7, with D maybe TRBD2 (6 bases). The CDR3 consists of 16 residues. Germline CDR1 reads LGHNA; CDR2 reads YNFKEQ. The germline V and J ends were trimmed by 4 bases and 3 bases, with 19 bases remaining between them. The CDR3 region is CASSPIPGEGNYEQYF. CDR3 nucleotides: TGTGCCAGCAGCCCCATCCCGGGGGAAGGGAACTACGAGCAGTACTTC.

On this clone: This sample includes further DNA sequences coding for the same CDR3. This chain connects TRBV30 to TRBJ1-1; D is perhaps TRBD1 (6 bases). The V end was cut by 0 bases, the J end by 4 bases, with 9 bases between. The CDR3 runs to 13 residues. CDR1 is GTSNPN, CDR2 SVGIG, per germline (reference sequence). The CDR3 reads CAWSVTRGTEAFF. The CDR3 bases are TGTGCCTGGAGTGTAACCAGGGGCACTGAAGCTTTCTTT.

The chain links TRBV2 to TRBJ2-5; 10 bases fit TRBD1. This CDR3 has 17 amino acids. V was pared by 5 bases and J by 3 bases, with 12 bases of the junction left unmatched. CDR1 and CDR2 (germline): SNHLY, FYNNEI. DNA for the CDR3: TGTGCCAGCAGTTTAGACAGGGGGCTGGATAATAAAGAGACCCAGTACTTC. Amino acid sequence: CASSLDRGLDNKETQYF.

Note on this clone: The same CDR3 arises from other DNA sequences in this sample as well. The chain uses TRBV27 and TRBJ1-1, with a weak D call TRBD1 (5 bases). Trimming left V 1 base short and J 4 bases short, with 10 bases between. The germline V gene encodes CDR1 MNHEY and CDR2 SMNVEV (reference sequence). The CDR3 has 14 amino acids. CDR3 residues: CASSLLAGGTEAFF. The CDR3 nucleotides are TGTGCCAGCAGTTTATTAGCGGGGGGCACTGAAGCTTTCTTT.

This clone was seen a handful of times. This sequence joins TRBV7-7 and TRBJ2-7; 10 bases are a match to TRBD2. The V gene end was trimmed by 5 bases and the J gene end by 6 bases; junction bases not matched to a gene: 10. From germline, CDR1 is SSHAT and CDR2 FNYEAQ (reference sequence). The CDR3 runs to 15 residues. The CDR3 is CASSSSPSGSSEQYF. The CDR3, as DNA: TGTGCCAGCAGCAGCTCGCCTAGCGGGAGTTCCGAGCAGTACTTC.

The CDR3 DNA is TGTGCCAGCAGTGCCCTGGGACGGAGCTCCTACAATGAGCAGTTCTTC. It specifies CASSALGRSSYNEQFF. The chain joins TRBV6-1 to TRBJ2-1; D is tentatively TRBD1 or TRBD2 (5 bases each). The V gene's germline CDR1 is MNHNS and CDR2 SASEGT. CDR3 length equals 16 residues. V dropped 4 bases and J dropped 0 bases, with 13 bases sitting between them.

This chain uses TRBV13 with TRBJ2-5; D ambiguous. Trimming pared 1 base from V and 3 bases from J, leaving 6 bases between. Germline assignment: CDR1 PRHDT and CDR2 FYEKMQ (reference sequence). The CDR3 spans 13 residues. The CDR3 reads CASSLEQKETQYF. The CDR3 DNA reads as TGTGCCAGCAGCTTAGAACAGAAAGAGACCCAGTACTTC.

This chain connects TRBV5-4 to TRBJ2-1, with 7 bases fitting TRBD2. With 0 bases clipped from V and 8 bases from J, the junction kept 17 bases outside the gene matches. Germline CDR1 is SGHNT and CDR2 is YYREEE (reference sequence). The CDR3 runs 18 residues. The CDR3: CASSLGGVLAGEGDEQFF. Written as DNA, the CDR3 is TGTGCCAGCAGCTTGGGGGGGGTTTTGGCGGGAGAGGGCGATGAGCAGTTCTTC.

This chain joins TRBV9 and TRBJ2-7; 9 nucleotides agree with TRBD1. CDR3 size: 16 residues. V shed 4 bases and J 4 bases; nucleotides not matched to a gene: 12. Germline V lookup: CDR1 SGDLS, CDR2 YYNGEE. DNA for the CDR3: TGTGCCAGCAGCCCAGGGACAGGGAACCCCCTTTACGAGCAGTACTTC. Its protein product is CASSPGTGNPLYEQYF.

A word on this clone: The same CDR3 also results from other DNA sequences found in this sample. V gene TRBV7-9 combines with J gene TRBJ2-1; D is uncertain. Germline V gene data show CDR1 as SEHNR and CDR2 as FQNEAQ (reference sequence). The CDR3 loop spans 15 amino acids. Trimming removed 5 bases from V and 1 base from J, with 12 bases in between. CDR3 residues: CASSPRGVSYNEQFF. DNA of the CDR3: TGTGCCAGCAGCCCGCGTGGGGTGTCCTACAATGAGCAGTTCTTC.

The chain carries TRBV28 and TRBJ1-2, with TRBD1 matching 7 bases. Germline V CDR1 and CDR2: MDHEN, SYDVKM. The CDR3 sequence is 14 residues long. J gave up 8 bases and V 5 bases, and 11 bases lay outside the gene matches. CDR3 in DNA: TGTGCCAGCAGTGGGGACAGCAGGGGGGCCGGCTACACCTTC. Protein product: CASSGDSRGAGYTF.

The rearrangement uses TRBV4-2 and TRBJ2-2; 9 nucleotides align to TRBD2. CDR1 is LGHNA and CDR2 is YNFKEQ in the germline V gene. J was trimmed by 6 bases and V by 0 bases; bases with no gene match: 8. The CDR3 spans 17 residues. CDR3 nucleotide sequence: TGTGCCAGCAGCCAAGAACTCGCGGGAGGGCCTGCCGGGGAGCTGTTTTTT. Translation: CASSQELAGGPAGELFF.

V usage is TRBV28 and J usage is TRBJ2-7, with 10 bases identical to TRBD2. Germline trimming cut 3 bases from V and 5 bases from J; bases unmatched to any gene: 4. This CDR3 contains 14 residues. The germline V gene has CDR1 MDHEN and CDR2 SYDVKM. The CDR3 region has the DNA TGTGCCAGCAGTTTGTCCCTAGCGGGAGACGAGCAGTACTTC. Translating it yields CASSLSLAGDEQYF.

This clone was counted only a few times. The genes are TRBV6-1 and TRBJ1-1; D not certain. Trimming took 7 bases from V and 4 from J, leaving 7 bases between them. The V gene's germline CDR1 is MNHNS and CDR2 SASEGT. This CDR3 is 11 amino acids long. CDR3 DNA sequence: TGTGCCAGCACGTGGGGCACTGAAGCTTTCTTT. Protein sequence: CASTWGTEAFF.

The J gene is TRBJ1-2, the V gene TRBV19; no definite D call. Germline CDR1 LNHDA, CDR2 SQIVND (reference sequence). The CDR3 covers 12 residues. The germline V and J ends were trimmed by 5 bases and 8 bases, with 12 bases remaining between them. CDR3 in DNA: TGTGCCAGTAGTTACGCCCTGGTCGGCTACACCTTC. Encoded protein: CASSYALVGYTF.

This clone was counted only a few times. The V call is TRBV9, the J call TRBJ1-5; maybe TRBD1 (5 bases). CDR3 length: 14 residues. V was trimmed by 4 bases and J by 9 bases, leaving 17 bases between them. Germline V gives CDR1 SGDLS, CDR2 YYNGEE. The CDR3 protein is CASSSGGAGGPQHF. The CDR3 nucleotides read TGTGCCAGCAGCTCCGGCGGGGCGGGTGGGCCCCAGCATTTT.

The genes are TRBV28 and TRBJ2-5; D not certain. Trimming took 6 bases from V and 2 from J, leaving 4 bases between them. This CDR3 is built from 11 residues. Germline V CDR1 and CDR2: MDHEN, SYDVKM. Here the CDR3 reads CASSNQETQYF. The CDR3, as DNA: TGTGCCAGCAGCAATCAAGAGACCCAGTACTTC.